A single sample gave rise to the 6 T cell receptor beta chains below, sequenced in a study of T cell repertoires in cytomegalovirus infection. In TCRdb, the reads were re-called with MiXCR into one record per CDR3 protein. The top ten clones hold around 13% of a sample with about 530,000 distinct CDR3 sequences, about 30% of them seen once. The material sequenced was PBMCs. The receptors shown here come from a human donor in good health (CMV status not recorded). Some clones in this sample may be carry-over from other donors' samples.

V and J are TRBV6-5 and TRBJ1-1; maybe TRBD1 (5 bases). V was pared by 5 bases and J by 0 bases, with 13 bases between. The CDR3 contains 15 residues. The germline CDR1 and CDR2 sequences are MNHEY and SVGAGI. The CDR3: CASSHPGALNTEAFF. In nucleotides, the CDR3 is TGTGCCAGCAGTCACCCCGGGGCCCTGAACACTGAAGCTTTCTTT.

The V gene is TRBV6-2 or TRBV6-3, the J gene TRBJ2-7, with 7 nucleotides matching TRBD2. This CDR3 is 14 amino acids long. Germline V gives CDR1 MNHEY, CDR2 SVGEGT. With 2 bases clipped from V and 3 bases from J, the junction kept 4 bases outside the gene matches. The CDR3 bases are TGTGCCAGCAGTTACCCGGGACTACTCTACGAGCAGTACGTC. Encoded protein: CASSYPGLLYEQYV.

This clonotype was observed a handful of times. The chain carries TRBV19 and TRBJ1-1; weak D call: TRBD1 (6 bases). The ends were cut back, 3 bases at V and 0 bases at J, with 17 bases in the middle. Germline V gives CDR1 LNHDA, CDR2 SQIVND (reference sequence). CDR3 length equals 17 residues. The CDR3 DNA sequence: TGTGCCAGTAGTATTGGGGGCAGTGGGTCTTTGAACACTGAAGCTTTCTTT. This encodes CASSIGGSGSLNTEAFF.

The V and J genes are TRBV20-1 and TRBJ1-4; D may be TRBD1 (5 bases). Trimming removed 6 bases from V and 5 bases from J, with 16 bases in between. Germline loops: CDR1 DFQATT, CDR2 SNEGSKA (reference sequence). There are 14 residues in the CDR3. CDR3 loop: CSAHAGTGNEKLFF. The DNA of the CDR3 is TGCAGTGCCCACGCGGGGACGGGAAATGAAAAACTGTTTTTT.

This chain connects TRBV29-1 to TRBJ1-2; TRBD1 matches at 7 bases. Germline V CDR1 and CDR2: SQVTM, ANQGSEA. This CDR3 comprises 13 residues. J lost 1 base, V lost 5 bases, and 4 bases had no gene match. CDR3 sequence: CSVRDRINYGYTF. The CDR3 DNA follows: TGCAGCGTTAGGGACAGAATTAACTATGGCTACACCTTC.

This CDR3 is CASSLQGGDIQYF. The CDR3 nucleotides read TGTGCCAGCAGCTTACAGGGTGGGGACATTCAGTACTTC. The J gene is TRBJ2-4, the V gene TRBV7-3; possibly TRBD1 for D (5 bases). The CDR3 is 13 residues long. Per the germline V gene, CDR1 is SGHTA and CDR2 is FQGTGA. V was clipped by 2 bases and J by 8 bases, with 10 bases between them.